Listed below are T cell receptor beta chains from one sample, sequenced in a study of PD-L1 blockade in urothelial cancer. Profiled with immunoSEQ multiplex PCR; TCRdb holds only in-frame clones, not every one. The sample comprises 53,000 or so clones, 88% of which are singletons, and approximately 2.5% rests with the top ten. The sample in question was PBMCs, obtained around atezolizumab (anti-PD-L1) treatment. The receptors come from a man between 60 and 75 years old with urothelial cancer. Each CDR3 is given with its conserved first and last residue. D genes are given only for firm matches. Not every row has a clone size; where given, it reads once, few, many or a size class.

>TRBJ2-7|TRBV18|TRBD1|.
TGTGCCAGCTCACGCTCGGGACAGGGGGCCAGCGAGCAGTACTTC
CASSRSGQGASEQYF
>TRBJ1-2|TRBV18|TRBD1|.
TGTGCCAGCTCACCGGGACAGTCCTATGGCTACACCTTC
CASSPGQSYGYTF
>TRBJ1-2|TRBV6-5|.|.
TGTGCCGTACGAGGAGGCTATGGCTACACCTTC
CAVRGGYGYTF
>TRBJ2-7|TRBV7-9|TRBD2|.
TGTGCCAGCAGCCCGGGACTAGCGAAAACCCACGAGCAGTACTTC
CASSPGLAKTHEQYF
>TRBJ1-1|TRBV6-1|TRBD1|.
TGTGCCAGCAGATCACAGGGGGTAGTAGTCACTGAAGCTTTCTTT
CASRSQGVVVTEAFF
>TRBJ1-2|TRBV7-9|TRBD1|.
TGTGCCAGCAGCTTGGCCGGGACAGAAAACTATGGCTACACCTTC
CASSLAGTENYGYTF
>TRBJ2-3|TRBV9|TRBD1|.
TGTGCCAGCAGCGCGGACAGGTTAACCACAGATACGCAGTATTTT
CASSADRLTTDTQYF
>TRBJ1-2|TRBV10-3|TRBD1|.
TGTGCCATCAGTGCGGGACAGGAGAACTATGGCTACACCTTC
CAISAGQENYGYTF
>TRBJ2-5|TRBV28|.|.
TGTGCCAGCGGAGCCAACAGGTTGGGGCGAGAGACCCAGTACTTC
CASGANRLGRETQYF
>TRBJ2-5|TRBV10-3|TRBD2|.
TGTGCCATCAGTGAGTCGAGACTAGCGGGGGCCTCCGGAGAGACCCAGTACTTC
CAISESRLAGASGETQYF
>TRBJ2-1|TRBV28|TRBD1|.
TGTGCCAGCAGGTATACAGGGGGCGCGGGCTCCTACAATGAGCAGTTCTTC
CASRYTGGAGSYNEQFF
>TRBJ2-3|TRBV6-6|.|.
TGTGCCAGCCGTTTCCCCGGAGATACGCAGTATTTT
CASRFPGDTQYF
>TRBJ1-5|TRBV5-1|TRBD1|few
TGCGCCAGCAGCGAGGGGACAGGGGCTCAGCCCCAGCATTTT
CASSEGTGAQPQHF
>TRBJ1-2|TRBV28|TRBD1|.
TGTGCCAGCACCATTGGGACAGTTGGGAATGGCTACACCTTC
CASTIGTVGNGYTF
>TRBJ1-1|TRBV6-6|TRBD1|.
TGTGCCAGCAGTCAACCGGGACAGGGGGGAACAACTGAAGCTTTCTTT
CASSQPGQGGTTEAFF
>TRBJ2-3|TRBV2|.|.
TGTGCCAGCCGGACAGAGACTAGCACAGATACGCAGTATTTT
CASRTETSTDTQYF
>TRBJ1-1|TRBV5-1|.|.
TGCGCCAGCAGCTTATCCCCCGACACTGAAGCTTTCTTT
CASSLSPDTEAFF
>TRBJ1-1|TRBV10-3|TRBD1|.
TGTGCCATCAGCGACCGGACAGGGGTTTTGAACACTGAAGCTTTCTTT
CAISDRTGVLNTEAFF
>TRBJ2-5|TRBV6-5|TRBD1|.
TGTGCCAGCAGTTACCGAGGGGACAGCCCCCAAGAGACCCAGTACTTC
CASSYRGDSPQETQYF
>TRBJ1-3|TRBV5-1|.|.
TGCGCCAGCAGCTTGGCAGGACAGGGAAACACCATATATTTT
CASSLAGQGNTIYF
>TRBJ2-1|TRBV4-3|TRBD2|few
TGCGCCAGCAGCCAAGATTTAACGGGAGGCTACAATGAGCAGTTCTTC
CASSQDLTGGYNEQFF
>TRBJ1-5|TRBV18|TRBD1|.
TGTGCCAGCTCATCCATGGACAGGGGACAGGGTCAGCCCCAGCATTTT
CASSSMDRGQGQPQHF
>TRBJ2-2|TRBV30|TRBD2|.
TGTGCCTGGGGGAAGGGACTAGCTACGACCGGGGAGCTGTTTTTT
CAWGKGLATTGELFF
>TRBJ2-3|TRBV23-1|.|.
TGCGCCAGCAGTCAATCCCCGGAGACAGACATCTATAGCACAGATACGCAGTATTTT
CASSQSPETDIYSTDTQYF
>TRBJ2-2|TRBV19|.|few
TGTGCCAGTAGTCCACAGTTGGCCGGGGAGCTGTTTTTT
CASSPQLAGELFF
>TRBJ1-2|TRBV6-6|.|.
TGTGCCAGCAGACCAGACCAGGGTATAACGCCCTCCTACACCTTC
CASRPDQGITPSYTF
>TRBJ2-3|TRBV21-1|.|.
TGTGCCAGAGGGACAGGGGGCACAGATACGCAGTATTTT
CARGTGGTDTQYF
>TRBJ2-2|TRBV28|.|.
TGTGCCAGCAGTTTATTACTAGCAGGATCAAGGACCGGGGAGCTGTTTTTT
CASSLLLAGSRTGELFF
>TRBJ2-2|TRBV15|.|.
TGTGCCACACAGATCTCGAACACCGGGGAGCTGTTTTTT
CATQISNTGELFF
>TRBJ1-2|TRBV11-2|.|.
TGTGCCAGCAGCCCTCCCGGGACTGGGGGGTTTGGCTACACCTTC
CASSPPGTGGFGYTF
>TRBJ2-7|TRBV12-5|.|.
TGTGCTAGTGCCCCCCGACGCCGCTCTAGCGACTCCTACGAGCAGTACTTC
CASAPRRRSSDSYEQYF
>TRBJ2-5|TRBV2|.|.
TGTGCCAGCAGAGAGGGAAACGGAGAGACCCAGTACTTC
CASREGNGETQYF
>TRBJ1-5|TRBV28|.|.
TGTGCCAGCAGTTCAAAGCCCGTGAGTCAGCCCCAGCATTTT
CASSSKPVSQPQHF
>TRBJ2-7|TRBV2|.|.
TGTGCCTCCAAGACCGAGGTCCGCTACGAGCAGTACTTC
CASKTEVRYEQYF
>TRBJ2-1|TRBV5-6|TRBD2|.
TGTGCCAGCAGGGGCGCTAGCGGGATGGACAATGAGCAGTTCTTC
CASRGASGMDNEQFF
>TRBJ1-5|TRBV25-1|.|.
TGTGCCAGCAGTGATGACAGAAACAATCAGCCCCAGCATTTT
CASSDDRNNQPQHF
>TRBJ2-5|TRBV10-3|.|.
TGTGCCACCGTACAGCAAGAGACCCAGTACTTC
CATVQQETQYF
>TRBJ1-1|TRBV7-2|.|.
TGTGCCAGCAGCGGATCCGGACTTGGGACTGAAGCTTTCTTT
CASSGSGLGTEAFF
>TRBJ1-2|TRBV2|TRBD1|once
TGTGCCAGCAGTGAAGGGAACAGGGGTTTAGTTGGCTACACCTTC
CASSEGNRGLVGYTF
>TRBJ2-1|TRBV7-2|.|once
TGTGCCAGCAGCTTATCGGGTGTGCAGTTCTTC
CASSLSGVQFF
>TRBJ1-2|TRBV6-5|TRBD1|.
TGTGCCAGCAGTTACTCGACAGGGAACTATGGCTACACCTTC
CASSYSTGNYGYTF
>TRBJ2-7|TRBV28|TRBD1|.
TGTGCCAGCAGTTTACAACGGACAGGGACCTACGAGCAGTACTTC
CASSLQRTGTYEQYF
>TRBJ2-7|TRBV6-5|.|.
TGTGCCAGCAGTTACTCAACGAGGAGGGGCTACGAGCAGTACTTC
CASSYSTRRGYEQYF
>TRBJ1-2|TRBV15|TRBD1|.
TGTGCCACCAGCAGAGCCCGGGACAGCTATGGCTACACCTTC
CATSRARDSYGYTF
>TRBJ2-2|TRBV27|.|once
TGTGCCAGCAGTGCGTGGCGGTCGAACACCGGGGAGCTGTTTTTT
CASSAWRSNTGELFF
>TRBJ1-6|TRBV14|TRBD1|.
TGTGCCAGCAGCCAAGTACAGGGGCTCTATAATTCACCCCTCCACTTT
CASSQVQGLYNSPLHF
>TRBJ2-1|TRBV18|.|.
TGTGCCAGCTCACCAGAGACAGCTTGGAGTGAGCAGTTCTTC
CASSPETAWSEQFF
>TRBJ2-1|TRBV6-4|TRBD1|once
TGTGCCAGCAGTGACTCAACAGGGGCGCAGTTCTTC
CASSDSTGAQFF
>TRBJ2-7|TRBV5-6|.|.
TGTGCCAGCAGCTTGGCCTCCGGGAGCGAGCAGTACTTC
CASSLASGSEQYF